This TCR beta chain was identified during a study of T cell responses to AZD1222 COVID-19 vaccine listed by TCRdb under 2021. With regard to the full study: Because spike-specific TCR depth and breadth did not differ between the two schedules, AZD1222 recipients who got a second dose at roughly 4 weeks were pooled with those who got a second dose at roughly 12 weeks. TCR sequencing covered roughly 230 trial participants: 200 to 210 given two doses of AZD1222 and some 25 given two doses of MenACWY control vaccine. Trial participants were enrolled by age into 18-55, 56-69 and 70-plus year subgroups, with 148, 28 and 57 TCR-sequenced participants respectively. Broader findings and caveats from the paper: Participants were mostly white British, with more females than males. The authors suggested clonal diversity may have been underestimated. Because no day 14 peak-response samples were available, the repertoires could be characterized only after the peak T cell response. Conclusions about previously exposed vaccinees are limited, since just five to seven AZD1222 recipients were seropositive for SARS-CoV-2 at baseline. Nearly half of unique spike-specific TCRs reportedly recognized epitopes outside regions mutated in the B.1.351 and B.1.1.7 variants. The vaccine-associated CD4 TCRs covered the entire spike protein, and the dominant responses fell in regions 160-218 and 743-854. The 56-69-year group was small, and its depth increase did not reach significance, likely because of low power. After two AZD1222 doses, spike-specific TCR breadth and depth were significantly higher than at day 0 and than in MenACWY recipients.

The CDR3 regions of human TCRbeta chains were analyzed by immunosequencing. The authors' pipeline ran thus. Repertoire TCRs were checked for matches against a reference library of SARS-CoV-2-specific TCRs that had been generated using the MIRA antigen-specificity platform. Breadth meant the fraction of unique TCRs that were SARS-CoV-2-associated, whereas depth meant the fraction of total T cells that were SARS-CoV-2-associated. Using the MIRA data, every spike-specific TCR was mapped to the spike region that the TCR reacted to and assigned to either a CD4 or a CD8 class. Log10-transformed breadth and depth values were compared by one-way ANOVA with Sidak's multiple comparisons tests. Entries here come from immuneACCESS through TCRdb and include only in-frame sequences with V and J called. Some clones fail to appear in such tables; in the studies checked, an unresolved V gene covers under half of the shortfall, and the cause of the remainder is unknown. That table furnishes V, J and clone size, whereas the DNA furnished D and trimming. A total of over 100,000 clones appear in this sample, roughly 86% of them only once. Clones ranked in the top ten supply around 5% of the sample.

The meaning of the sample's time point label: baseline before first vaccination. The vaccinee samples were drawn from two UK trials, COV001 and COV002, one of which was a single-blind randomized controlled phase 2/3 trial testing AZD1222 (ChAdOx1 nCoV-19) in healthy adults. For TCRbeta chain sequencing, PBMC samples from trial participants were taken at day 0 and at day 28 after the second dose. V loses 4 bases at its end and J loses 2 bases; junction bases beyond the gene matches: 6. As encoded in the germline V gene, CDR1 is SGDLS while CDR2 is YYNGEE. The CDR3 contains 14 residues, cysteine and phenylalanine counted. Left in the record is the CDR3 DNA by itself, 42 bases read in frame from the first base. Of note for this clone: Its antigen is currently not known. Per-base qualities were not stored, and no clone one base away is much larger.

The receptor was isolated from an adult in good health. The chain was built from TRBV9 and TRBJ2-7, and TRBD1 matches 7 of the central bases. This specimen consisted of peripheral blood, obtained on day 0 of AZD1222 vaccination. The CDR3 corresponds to CASSITQGAYEQYF. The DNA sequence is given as TGTGCCAGCAGCATCACTCAGGGGGCCTACGAGCAGTACTTC. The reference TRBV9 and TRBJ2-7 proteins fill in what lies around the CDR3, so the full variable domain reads DSGVTQTPKHLITATGQRVTLRCSPRSGDLSVYWYQQSLDQGLQFLIQYYNGEERAKGNILERFSAQQFPDLHSELNLSSLELGDSALYFCASSITQGAYEQYFGPGTRLTVT.